The rows below give T cell receptor beta chains drawn from one sample of a study of cytomegalovirus exposure and HLA in healthy donors. The method was immunoSEQ multiplex PCR; TCRdb's version includes in-frame clones alone and lacks a portion of them. Its table records 45,000 or so clones. Input material: PBMCs. These receptor sequences come from a male donor in good health and CMV-seronegative. CDR3s include the opening cysteine and the closing phenylalanine or tryptophan. Fields, in order: D gene, J gene, V gene, CDR3 protein, CDR3 DNA. D genes are given only for firm matches.

>NA|TRBJ2-2|TRBV5-1
CASSLAGTGELFF
TGCGCCAGCAGCTTGGCCGGGACCGGGGAGCTGTTTTTT
>TRBD1|TRBJ2-7|TRBV27
CASSFGTAYEQYF
TGTGCCAGCAGTTTCGGGACAGCGTACGAGCAGTACTTC
>TRBD1|TRBJ2-7|TRBV6-1
CASSESGTGFGQYF
TGTGCCAGCAGTGAATCCGGGACAGGTTTCGGGCAGTACTTC
>NA|TRBJ1-5|TRBV7-2
CASSLAGGSNQPQHF
TGTGCCAGCAGCCTAGCGGGAGGTAGCAATCAGCCCCAGCATTTT
>TRBD1|TRBJ1-1|TRBV4-2
CASSQERSLTGENTEAFF
TGTGCCAGCAGCCAAGAGAGATCTTTGACAGGGGAGAACACTGAAGCTTTCTTT
>TRBD1|TRBJ1-2|TRBV30
CAWAAGVRTGGHYGYTF
TGTGCCTGGGCCGCGGGGGTCAGGACAGGGGGCCACTATGGCTACACCTTC
>NA|TRBJ1-5|TRBV9
CASSVDSRVQPQHF
TGTGCCAGCAGCGTAGATAGCAGGGTGCAGCCCCAGCATTTT
>NA|TRBJ1-2|TRBV4-1
CASSQETTVYGYTF
TGCGCCAGCAGCCAAGAAACGACAGTCTATGGCTACACCTTC
>NA|TRBJ2-3|TRBV6-4
CASSDGTRFTDTQYF
TGTGCCAGCAGTGACGGGACTCGATTCACAGATACGCAGTATTTT
>NA|TRBJ1-5|TRBV2
CASSVTVTNQPQHF
TGTGCCAGCAGTGTGACAGTTACCAATCAGCCCCAGCATTTT
>NA|TRBJ1-5|TRBV7-8
CASSVARNQPQHF
TGTGCCAGCAGCGTAGCGAGGAATCAGCCCCAGCATTTT
>TRBD1|TRBJ1-2|TRBV27
CASRLGQGARGYTF
TGTGCCAGCAGACTAGGACAGGGGGCTAGGGGCTACACCTTC
>NA|TRBJ1-1|TRBV9
CASSASYMEGTEAFF
TGTGCCAGCAGCGCCTCCTACATGGAGGGAACTGAAGCTTTCTTT
>TRBD2|TRBJ2-1|TRBV9
CASSVEGRLAEVEQFF
TGTGCCAGCAGCGTGGAGGGGCGACTAGCGGAGGTTGAGCAGTTCTTC
>NA|TRBJ2-1|TRBV5-4
CASSPQVGTFEQFF
TGTGCCAGCAGCCCCCAAGTTGGGACATTTGAGCAGTTCTTC
>NA|TRBJ1-1|TRBV4-1
CASSQEIAGSREAFF
TGCGCCAGCAGCCAAGAAATCGCTGGGAGTCGTGAAGCTTTCTTT
>TRBD1|TRBJ2-7|TRBV18
CASSPPSRSGGYEQYF
TGTGCCAGCTCACCACCTAGTAGGTCAGGGGGCTACGAGCAGTACTTC
>NA|TRBJ1-2|TRBV5-1
CASSLASRDGYTF
TGCGCCAGCAGCTTGGCTAGCAGAGATGGCTACACCTTC
>TRBD1|TRBJ1-1|TRBV27
CASSERTGAGAEAFF
TGTGCCAGCAGTGAACGGACAGGGGCGGGCGCTGAAGCTTTCTTT
>NA|TRBJ1-2|TRBV30
CAWTPSRPYGYTF
TGTGCCTGGACCCCCAGCAGGCCCTATGGCTACACCTTC
>NA|TRBJ1-1|TRBV5-4
CASSWGGERRAEAFF
TGTGCCAGCAGCTGGGGTGGGGAGAGGAGGGCCGAAGCTTTCTTT
>NA|TRBJ1-4|TRBV30
CAWSVAGAGEKLFF
TGTGCCTGGAGTGTAGCAGGGGCGGGTGAAAAACTGTTTTTT
>NA|TRBJ2-7|TRBV5-1
CASSDRGSQSSYEQYF
TGCGCCAGCAGCGACAGAGGCAGTCAAAGCTCCTACGAGCAGTACTTC
>NA|TRBJ1-2|TRBV19
CASSGTSPYGYTF
TGTGCCAGTAGTGGGACAAGTCCCTATGGCTACACCTTC
>TRBD1|TRBJ2-7|TRBV7-3
CASSAGTGGEQYF
TGTGCCAGCAGCGCCGGGACAGGGGGCGAGCAGTACTTC
>NA|TRBJ2-7|TRBV9
CASSGGGVEQYF
TGTGCCAGCAGCGGGGGCGGGGTCGAGCAGTACTTC
>TRBD1|TRBJ2-7|TRBV9
CASSAETGGGYEQYF
TGTGCCAGCAGCGCGGAGACAGGGGGAGGTTACGAGCAGTACTTC
>TRBD2|TRBJ2-5|TRBV6-5
CASSYSGEGETQYF
TGTGCCAGCAGTTACTCGGGGGAGGGGGAGACCCAGTACTTC